Following are 27 T cell receptor beta chains from one sample sequenced in a study of Ad26.COV2.S vaccination and SARS-CoV-2 variants. This sample's treatment: roughly 19 received Ad26.COV2.S at low or high dose, single or two shots; several received placebo; per-sample allocation not given. Sampling occurred on day 63 after the first vaccine or placebo injection. Produced via immunoSEQ multiplex PCR; TCRdb's table is partial and in-frame only. The sample carries around 450,000 clones, approximately 89% recorded once. Sequenced material: peripheral blood, taken in a trial of Ad26.COV2.S vaccine versus placebo. These receptors all come from a person aged 18-65 years who received the Ad26.COV2.S COVID-19 vaccine or a placebo.

This chain connects TRBV2 to TRBJ2-3, with 12 nucleotides matching TRBD2. Germline CDR1 reads SNHLY; CDR2 reads FYNNEI. V dropped 5 bases and J dropped 6; count of bases not matched to a gene: 3. The CDR3 loop spans 14 amino acids. The CDR3, as DNA: TGTGCCAGCAGTCTAGCGGGGGGGCTCGATACGCAGTATTTT. This sequence encodes CASSLAGGLDTQYF.

This chain links TRBV5-4 with TRBJ2-1; possible D gene TRBD1, 5 bases. The V and J ends lost 4 bases and 5 bases respectively, with 13 bases between them. Germline loops: CDR1 SGHNT, CDR2 YYREEE (reference sequence). This CDR3 has 14 residues. CDR3 sequence (DNA): TGTGCCAGCAGCCCGACCCCAGGGCACAATGAGCAGTTCTTC. Residues: CASSPTPGHNEQFF.

V usage is TRBV11-2 and J usage is TRBJ1-2, with D perhaps TRBD1 (5 bases). V was clipped by 4 bases and J by 10 bases, with 19 bases between them. Germline loops: CDR1 SGHAT, CDR2 FQNNGV. CDR3 length: 14 amino acids. This chain's CDR3 is CASSSRGPPAIYTF. The DNA for the CDR3 is TGTGCCAGCAGCTCCCGGGGCCCCCCTGCCATCTACACCTTC.

The V gene is TRBV3-1 (or the pseudogene TRBV3-2), the J gene TRBJ2-7; 7 bases are shared with TRBD1. J gave up 4 bases and V 0 bases, and 3 bases lay outside the gene matches. The germline V gene encodes CDR1 LGHDT and CDR2 YNNKEL (reference sequence). CDR3 length: 14 amino acids. CDR3 DNA sequence: TGTGCCAGCAGCCAAGATTGGGGACAGTACGAGCAGTACTTC. Its protein product is CASSQDWGQYEQYF.

The rearrangement joins TRBV3-1 (or the pseudogene TRBV3-2) to TRBJ2-3; D is unresolved. Germline values: CDR1 LGHDT, CDR2 YNNKEL (reference sequence). The CDR3 is made up of 12 amino acids. The V end was cut by 1 base, the J end by 6 bases, with 5 bases between. The DNA for the CDR3 is TGTGCCAGCAGCCAAGTCAGGGATACGCAGTATTTT. Translation gives CASSQVRDTQYF.

The chain has TRBV18 and TRBJ1-1; no firm D call. The germline V gene encodes CDR1 KGHSH and CDR2 LQKENI. CDR3 length equals 16 residues. Trimming cost V 3 bases and J 4 bases, with 18 bases left between them. CDR3 amino acids: CASSPFSPRRGTEAFF. The DNA of the CDR3 is TGTGCCAGCTCACCGTTTTCCCCCAGGCGGGGCACTGAAGCTTTCTTT.

The chain is built from TRBV3-1 (or the pseudogene TRBV3-2) and TRBJ1-4, with D possibly TRBD1 on 6 matching bases. Trimming cost V 5 bases and J 5 bases, with 15 bases left between them. Germline-derived CDR1 and CDR2 are LGHDT and YNNKEL (reference sequence). The CDR3 runs to 15 residues. CDR3 sequence: CASSSWTETNEKLFF. CDR3 bases: TGTGCCAGCAGCTCCTGGACAGAGACAAATGAAAAACTGTTTTTT.

This chain connects TRBV5-1 to TRBJ2-1, with 8 nucleotides matching TRBD2. Looked up from germline, CDR1 is SGHRS and CDR2 is YFSETQ. The CDR3 sequence is 15 residues long. The ends lost 0 bases at V and 8 bases at J; junction bases unmatched: 7. The CDR3 protein is CASSLVVAGFDEQFF. In nucleotides, the CDR3 is TGCGCCAGCAGCTTGGTAGTAGCGGGGTTCGATGAGCAGTTCTTC.

CDR3 protein: CASSQAHMGYMNTEAFF. Here the CDR3 DNA reads TGCGCCAGCAGCCAAGCCCACATGGGCTACATGAACACTGAAGCTTTCTTT. The rearrangement links TRBV4-3 to TRBJ1-1, with D hard to call. CDR3 size: 17 residues. V dropped 1 base and J dropped 0 bases, with 15 bases sitting between them. CDR1 and CDR2 from the germline V gene are LGHNA and YSLEER.

The V gene is TRBV3-1 (or the pseudogene TRBV3-2), the J gene TRBJ2-7; D is perhaps TRBD2 (5 bases). This CDR3 has 16 amino acids. Deletions cut 5 bases from V and 5 bases from J, with 22 bases between. The V gene's germline CDR1 is LGHDT and CDR2 YNNKEL (reference sequence). This chain's CDR3 is CASSSKVLGEEDEQYV. The CDR3 DNA sequence: TGTGCCAGCAGCTCCAAAGTTCTCGGGGAAGAGGACGAGCAGTACGTC.

This clone is a singleton in its sample. The same CDR3 also results from other DNA sequences found in this sample. This chain connects TRBV7-8 to TRBJ1-2; D remains ambiguous. Trimming took off 1 base at V and 1 base at J, with 4 bases between the two ends. Germline V gene lookup returns CDR1 SGHVS and CDR2 FQNEAQ. The CDR3 sequence is 13 residues long. The CDR3: CASSLGVNYGYTF. For the CDR3, the DNA is TGTGCCAGCAGCTTAGGGGTTAACTATGGCTACACCTTC.

The J gene is TRBJ2-7, the V gene TRBV28, with D possibly being TRBD1 or TRBD2 (5 bases each). The ends were cut back, 6 bases at V and 1 base at J, with 22 bases in the middle. CDR1 and CDR2 from the germline V gene are MDHEN and SYDVKM. The CDR3 totals 17 residues. The CDR3 coding sequence is TGTGCCAGCAGCCCACTATGGGCAGGCAGGGAGTCCTACGAGCAGTACTTC. Translating gives CASSPLWAGRESYEQYF.

The V gene is TRBV6-2 or TRBV6-3, the J gene TRBJ2-4; TRBD2 might be the D (5 bases). With 2 bases removed from V and 0 bases from J, the gap between germline ends came to 8 bases. The CDR3 consists of 15 residues. The germline gives CDR1 MNHEY, CDR2 SVGEGT. The CDR3 reads CASSYGGIAKNIQYF. CDR3 bases: TGTGCCAGCAGTTACGGAGGAATAGCCAAAAACATTCAGTACTTC.

CDR3 amino acids: CASSIDRNTEAFF. CDR3 bases: TGTGCCAGCAGCATAGACCGTAACACTGAAGCTTTCTTT. The chain uses TRBV7-3 and TRBJ1-1, with unresolved D. V lost 5 bases to trimming and J lost 2 bases, with 9 bases between them. This CDR3 comprises 13 residues. CDR1 SGHTA and CDR2 FQGTGA come from the germline V gene.

This sequence joins TRBV25-1 and TRBJ1-2; the D gene is possibly TRBD1 (5 bases). Per germline, CDR1 MGHDK and CDR2 SYGVNS. The V end lost 9 bases, the J end lost 1 base, and 27 bases lay between the germline ends. The length of the CDR3 is 18 residues. CDR3 sequence (DNA): TGTGCCAGGATCCAGGGAGGTGCCCCAACCCTCCTTAACTATGGCTACACCTTC. This sequence encodes CARIQGGAPTLLNYGYTF.

CDR3 sequence: CASSLGSGQLYEQYV. DNA of the CDR3: TGTGCCAGCAGCTTAGGTTCGGGACAATTATACGAGCAGTACGTC. This chain connects TRBV11-2 to TRBJ2-7; D may be TRBD1 (6 bases). Trimming removed 1 base from V and 4 bases from J, with 14 bases in between. The germline CDR1 and CDR2 sequences are SGHAT and FQNNGV. The CDR3 is 15 residues long.

This clone was observed a single time. This chain connects TRBV27 to TRBJ2-1; D is unclear. From germline, CDR1 is MNHEY and CDR2 SMNVEV (reference sequence). This CDR3 comprises 16 residues. The V gene lost 3 bases and the J gene lost 1 base, with 13 bases spanning the gap. CDR3 bases: TGTGCCAGCAGTTTGGGTCAGCCGGTGTCCTACAATGAGCAGTTCTTC. Translating it yields CASSLGQPVSYNEQFF.

This chain connects TRBV7-9 to TRBJ2-2, with 9 bases fitting TRBD1. The germline gives CDR1 SEHNR, CDR2 FQNEAQ (reference sequence). V lost 1 base to trimming and J lost 8 bases; unmatched junction nucleotides: 5. CDR3 length equals 15 residues. For the CDR3, the DNA is TGTGCCAGCAGCTTAGGGGACAGGGTTCAAGGGGAGCTGTTTTTT. It is translated as CASSLGDRVQGELFF.

J is TRBJ2-3 and V is TRBV28; 7 bases map to TRBD1. In germline, CDR1 is MDHEN, CDR2 SYDVKM. This CDR3 region has 17 residues. V dropped 6 bases and J dropped 0; count of bases not matched to a gene: 12. CDR3 protein: CASSPGTVFSSTDTQYF. CDR3 nucleotides: TGTGCCAGCAGCCCCGGGACAGTGTTTTCGAGCACAGATACGCAGTATTTT.

This chain uses TRBV3-1 (or the pseudogene TRBV3-2) with TRBJ2-7; TRBD2 matches at 11 bases. Per the germline V gene, CDR1 is LGHDT and CDR2 is YNNKEL (reference sequence). Trimming at V came to 4 bases and at J to 0 bases, leaving 8 bases not matched to a gene. CDR3 length: 17 residues. DNA of the CDR3: TGTGCCAGCAGCCCCAAAGCGGGGACTAGCGGCTCCTACGAGCAGTACTTC. It is translated as CASSPKAGTSGSYEQYF.

This chain connects TRBV2 to TRBJ2-5; the D call may be TRBD1 or TRBD2 (5 bases each). CDR3 length: 13 amino acids. Germline V gives CDR1 SNHLY, CDR2 FYNNEI. V was pared by 8 bases and J by 4 bases, with 14 bases between. In DNA, the CDR3 is TGTGCCAGCGCCGGGACCCCCGGAGAGACCCAGTACTTC. Its translation is CASAGTPGETQYF.

The chain couples TRBV7-2 to TRBJ1-1, with D tentatively TRBD1 (6 bases). CDR1 is SGHTA and CDR2 is FQGNSA in the germline V gene. The length of the CDR3 is 13 residues. Trimming took 6 bases from V and 1 from J, leaving 9 bases between them. The CDR3 loop is CASRQQGNTEAFF. DNA of the CDR3: TGTGCCAGCAGGCAACAGGGGAACACTGAAGCTTTCTTT.

J is TRBJ2-7 and V is TRBV2; unclear D gene. V lost 6 bases and J lost 1, with 16 bases in between. Germline loops: CDR1 SNHLY, CDR2 FYNNEI. The CDR3 runs to 15 residues. Written as DNA, the CDR3 is TGTGCCAGCAGCCCCCGAGTGGGCCAATCCTACGAGCAGTACTTC. Its translation: CASSPRVGQSYEQYF.

CDR3 bases: TGTGCCACCAGTGATATACTAGCGGGAGACGTCATGGATACGCAGTATTTT. Translated, it gives CATSDILAGDVMDTQYF. The V and J genes are TRBV24-1 and TRBJ2-3, with 11 bases identical to TRBD2. Trimming removed 3 bases from V and 6 bases from J; junction bases left unmatched: 10. The CDR3 length is 17 residues. Germline V gene sequence: CDR1 KGHDR, CDR2 SFDVKD.

The rearrangement links TRBV27 to TRBJ2-2; possibly TRBD2 for D (6 bases). CDR3 length equals 14 residues. The V and J ends lost 7 bases and 0 bases respectively, with 9 bases between them. CDR1 is MNHEY and CDR2 is SMNVEV in the germline V gene (reference sequence). DNA of the CDR3: TGTGCCAGCAAACGCGGGGCGAACACCGGGGAGCTGTTTTTT. Protein: CASKRGANTGELFF.

This clone has a handful of counts. The chain joins TRBV4-3 to TRBJ2-1; D is uncertain. The germline V gene encodes CDR1 LGHNA and CDR2 YSLEER. V gave up 0 bases and J gave up 2 bases, with 11 bases separating them. This CDR3 spans 16 amino acids. The CDR3 nucleotides are TGCGCCAGCAGCCAAGATCCCCTCGGAGCCTACAATGAGCAGTTCTTC. Amino acids: CASSQDPLGAYNEQFF.

The chain joins TRBV5-1 to TRBJ2-1; D is unresolved. The germline CDR1 and CDR2 sequences are SGHRS and YFSETQ. V was cut by 4 bases and J by 5 bases, with 13 bases left in between. The CDR3 covers 14 residues. Written as DNA, the CDR3 is TGCGCCAGCAGCCCCCTCGGTACTGACAATGAGCAGTTCTTC. Translation gives CASSPLGTDNEQFF.